Below, 16 T cell receptor beta chains from the same sample are listed, as sequenced in a study of a mutant IDH1 vaccine in newly diagnosed glioma. Stated time point: week 11, during vaccination. One vaccine dose held 300 ug of mutant IDH1 20-mer peptide and came with topical imiquimod. Data came from immunoSEQ multiplex PCR; TCRdb stores just in-frame clones and leaves some out. The data show fewer than 30,000 clones, around 73% seen once. These receptors have no known antigen. Sequences were derived from PBMCs, sampled from a glioma patient whose treatment included an IDH1 peptide vaccine. All receptors derive from a woman aged 18-30 years with glioma.

The chain is built from TRBV10-3 and TRBJ2-7; D might be TRBD2 (5 bases). The germline V and J ends were trimmed by 0 bases and 0 bases, with 12 bases remaining between them. The CDR3 extends over 16 amino acids. The germline V gene has CDR1 ENHRY and CDR2 SYGVKD. Written as DNA, the CDR3 is TGTGCCATCAGTGAGTCTGAGGGTGGAAGCTCCTACGAGCAGTACTTC. It yields the protein CAISESEGGSSYEQYF.

The CDR3 DNA sequence: TGTGCCAGTAGTATAGTAGGGGGCGGGGAGGAGTACTTC. Amino acid sequence: CASSIVGGGEEYF. This chain joins TRBV19 and TRBJ2-7, with D possibly TRBD1 on 7 matching bases. Trimming stripped 1 base from V and 11 bases from J, with 15 bases between. The CDR3 covers 13 residues. CDR1 and CDR2 from the germline V gene are LNHDA and SQIVND (reference sequence). Variable domain in full (rest from reference TRBV19 and TRBJ2-7): DGGITQSPKYLFRKEGQNVTLSCEQNLNHDAMYWYRQDPGQGLRLIYYSQIVNDFQKGDIAEGYSVSREKKESFPLTVTSAQKNPTAFYLCASSIVGGGEEYFGPGTRLTVT.

The CDR3 region has the DNA TGCAGCGTTGGGGGACCGACAGGGGGCGATAACTACAATGAGCAGTTCTTC. Its protein product is CSVGGPTGGDNYNEQFF. The chain carries TRBV29-1 and TRBJ2-1, with 10 bases that match TRBD1. V shed 4 bases, J shed 3 bases, and the junction held 12 bases outside the gene matches. The CDR3 loop spans 17 amino acids. From germline, CDR1 is SQVTM and CDR2 ANQGSEA.

The gene calls are TRBV5-1 and TRBJ1-1; 11 bases fit TRBD1. J was trimmed by 3 bases and V by 4 bases; bases with no gene match: 8. The CDR3 runs to 16 residues. The germline V gene has CDR1 SGHRS and CDR2 YFSETQ. The CDR3 DNA follows: TGCGCCAGCAGCGTTGGGACAGGGGGTTGGGACACTGAAGCTTTCTTT. As protein: CASSVGTGGWDTEAFF.

This clone was observed a handful of times. This chain's CDR3 is CASSVAAAGAKMNTEAFF. DNA of the CDR3: TGTGCCAGCAGCGTAGCCGCCGCAGGGGCCAAGATGAACACTGAAGCTTTCTTT. The chain combines TRBV9 with TRBJ1-1; D possibly corresponds to TRBD1 (6 bases). V lost 0 bases to trimming and J lost 0 bases, with 18 bases between them. Germline V CDR1 and CDR2: SGDLS, YYNGEE. The CDR3 sequence is 18 residues long.

The chain couples TRBV9 to TRBJ1-2; D remains ambiguous. The CDR3 length is 14 residues. Germline lookup yields CDR1 SGDLS and CDR2 YYNGEE. Trimming removed 0 bases from V and 8 bases from J, with 14 bases in between. Here the CDR3 DNA reads TGTGCCAGCAGCGTAGGATCGACCGCTATGGGCTACACCTTC. Its translation is CASSVGSTAMGYTF.

This chain links TRBV6-1 with TRBJ1-5, with D perhaps matching TRBD1 (5 bases). Trimming pared 2 bases from V and 0 bases from J, leaving 8 bases between. The CDR3 covers 15 residues. Looked up from germline, CDR1 is MNHNS and CDR2 is SASEGT. The CDR3 DNA reads as TGTGCCAGCAGTGAATTGGGGGGTAGCAATCAGCCCCAGCATTTT. Amino acid sequence: CASSELGGSNQPQHF.

J is TRBJ1-1 and V is TRBV7-2, with 8 bases matching TRBD1. J was trimmed by 4 bases and V by 3 bases; bases with no gene match: 10. Germline CDR1 reads SGHTA; CDR2 reads FQGNSA. The CDR3 covers 16 residues. The CDR3 region is CASSLTGQGLGTEAFF. Written as DNA, the CDR3 is TGTGCCAGCAGCTTGACAGGACAGGGATTGGGCACTGAAGCTTTCTTT.

This clone has just one count. The genes are TRBV4-2 and TRBJ1-2; 7 nucleotides line up with TRBD1. J gave up 4 bases and V 5 bases, and 10 bases lay outside the gene matches. The CDR3 sequence is 15 residues long. The V gene's germline CDR1 is LGHNA and CDR2 YNFKEQ. The CDR3 reads CASSTRQGRAYGYTF. The DNA for the CDR3 is TGTGCCAGCAGCACACGACAGGGTCGCGCCTATGGCTACACCTTC.

The gene calls are TRBV11-3 and TRBJ1-5; a possible D gene is TRBD1 (6 bases). CDR1 is SGHNT, CDR2 YENEEA, per germline. V was cut by 0 bases and J by 4 bases, with 22 bases left in between. CDR3 length equals 19 residues. In DNA, the CDR3 is TGTGCCAGCAGCTTAGATCGAGGGGGGACGGAGGGCTTAAATCAGCCCCAGCATTTT. Protein: CASSLDRGGTEGLNQPQHF. Combining the CDR3 with reference TRBV11-3 and TRBJ1-5 gives the whole variable domain EAGVVQSPRYKIIEKKQPVAFWCNPISGHNTLYWYLQNLGQGPELLIRYENEEAVDDSQLPKDRFSAERLKGVDSTLKIQPAELGDSAVYLCASSLDRGGTEGLNQPQHFGDGTRLSIL.

The rearrangement uses TRBV6-1 and TRBJ1-1, with a tentative D call TRBD1 (5 bases). Between the trimmed V and J ends, which lost 3 bases and 6 bases, there was a span of 8 bases. CDR3 length: 12 residues. Germline V gives CDR1 MNHNS, CDR2 SASEGT. CDR3 sequence (DNA): TGTGCCAGCAGTGATCCGGGGGCTGAAGCTTTCTTT. Translated: CASSDPGAEAFF.

The gene calls are TRBV5-1 and TRBJ1-1; possible D gene TRBD1, 5 bases. CDR1 SGHRS and CDR2 YFSETQ come from the germline V gene. The CDR3 consists of 13 residues. V was pared by 3 bases and J by 3 bases, with 9 bases between. The CDR3 reads CASSWDSDTEAFF. The CDR3 nucleotides read TGCGCCAGCAGCTGGGACTCGGACACTGAAGCTTTCTTT.

The chain is built from TRBV7-6 and TRBJ1-2; 12 nucleotides agree with TRBD1. The CDR3 has 17 amino acids. V was clipped by 1 base and J by 2 bases; unmatched bases: 5. Germline CDR1 is SGHVS and CDR2 is FNYEAQ. CDR3 in amino acids: CASSLGAGTGGNYGYTF. CDR3 in DNA: TGTGCCAGCAGCTTAGGGGCCGGGACAGGGGGCAACTATGGCTACACCTTC.

This sequence joins TRBV5-6 and TRBJ1-4; D is perhaps TRBD1 (5 bases). The V end lost 3 bases, the J end lost 3 bases, and 9 bases lay between the germline ends. This CDR3 contains 14 residues. The germline V gene encodes CDR1 SGHDT and CDR2 YYEEEE. The CDR3 is CASSSGPSNEKLFF. The CDR3 region has the DNA TGTGCCAGCAGCTCGGGGCCGTCTAATGAAAAACTGTTTTTT.

This chain joins TRBV2 and TRBJ1-1, with D tentatively TRBD1 (5 bases). CDR3 length: 16 residues. V was trimmed by 7 bases and J by 0 bases, leaving 18 bases between them. Germline V gives CDR1 SNHLY, CDR2 FYNNEI. CDR3 sequence (DNA): TGTGCCAGCAAGCGCCAGGGTAGTTCTATGAACACTGAAGCTTTCTTT. Its protein product is CASKRQGSSMNTEAFF.

The rearrangement uses TRBV6-1 and TRBJ1-4; the match to TRBD1 covers 9 bases. The CDR3 is made up of 15 amino acids. The germline gives CDR1 MNHNS, CDR2 SASEGT. The J segment lost 6 bases and the V segment lost 5 bases, leaving 7 bases of the junction unmatched. The CDR3 is CASSTGTGTHEKLFF. The CDR3 DNA reads TGTGCCAGCAGTACCGGGACAGGGACACATGAAAAACTGTTTTTT.